This T cell receptor beta chain was retrieved from a study of beta chain features in type 1 diabetes. Study findings and constraints: Insertions at VDJ junctions were less frequent in type 1 diabetes patients. These patients also deleted more nucleotides at the same junctions. People with Type 1 diabetes carried modestly yet significantly shorter TCRB CDR3s in all four CD4+ subsets.

Germline CDR1 and CDR2: SGHTA and FQGNSA. V lost 1 base and J lost 4, with 11 bases in between. This CDR3 spans 15 amino acids. Concerning this clone: Its specificity is unknown. Other DNA sequences in the sample encode the same CDR3.

Isolated RNA was reverse transcribed in full, so expressed TCRB transcripts were sequenced. Produced via immunoSEQ multiplex PCR; TCRdb's table is partial and in-frame only. Of 500,000 to 650,000 clones in the sample, roughly 12% were seen once. The sequence was obtained from a man aged 30 to 39 with type 1 diabetes. The material sequenced was naive CD4+ T cells from blood. The chain carries TRBV7-2 and TRBJ2-1, with D possibly matching TRBD1 (5 bases). CDR3 sequence (DNA): TGTGCCAGCAGCTTAGTGGGGCAGGGATACAATGAGCAGTTCTTC. It specifies CASSLVGQGYNEQFF. Full variable domain (outside the CDR3, taken from reference TRBV7-2 and TRBJ2-1): GAGVSQSPSNKVTEKGKDVELRCDPISGHTALYWYRQSLGQGLEFLIYFQGNSAPDKSGLPSDRFSAERTGGSVSTLTIQRTQQEDSAVYLCASSLVGQGYNEQFFGPGTRLTVL.